The 31 T cell receptor beta chains below were found in one sample sequenced in a study of T-cell memory formation after mild COVID-19. TCRdb re-derived calls from the 5' RACE reads in MiXCR, one entry per CDR3 protein. The sample has a few hundred thousand distinct CDR3 sequences; around 20% are singletons. Sequenced material: PBMCs or a T cell subset sorted from them (not recorded which). The source is a man between 18 and 29 years old who had mild COVID-19 (a few samples of this study predate the infection). Cell type and time point are not known.

The table lists this clonotype with a few counts. The gene calls are TRBV27 and TRBJ1-2; D unresolved. V was trimmed by 0 bases and J by 8 bases, leaving 13 bases between them. Germline values: CDR1 MNHEY, CDR2 SMNVEV (reference sequence). This CDR3 comprises 14 residues. The CDR3, as DNA: TGTGCCAGCAGTTTATCATACCAGGTTGACGGCTACACCTTC. Translation: CASSLSYQVDGYTF.

The table lists this clonotype with a few counts. The rearrangement joins TRBV5-8 to TRBJ2-4; TRBD2 matches at 7 bases. CDR1 is SGHTS, CDR2 YDEGEE, per germline. Unmatched junction bases numbered 9, after V lost 9 bases and J lost 9 bases. The CDR3 is 12 amino acids. The CDR3 sequence: CATTWGGGIQYF. Here the CDR3 DNA reads TGTGCCACCACGTGGGGGGGAGGCATTCAGTACTTC.

This clonotype appeared a few times. The V and J genes are TRBV7-3 and TRBJ1-1, with TRBD1 matching 7 bases. The CDR3 is made up of 13 amino acids. The V and J ends lost 5 bases and 10 bases, in that order; junction bases with no gene match: 10. The germline V gene encodes CDR1 SGHTA and CDR2 FQGTGA. CDR3 bases: TGTGCCAGCAGCGGGGCCGGGACAGCATTAGCTTTCTTT. Translating it yields CASSGAGTALAFF.

The chain is built from TRBV5-1 and TRBJ2-3; a possible D gene is TRBD1 (6 bases). In germline, CDR1 is SGHRS, CDR2 YFSETQ. Trimming removed 3 bases at V and 3 bases at J, with 8 bases between. The CDR3 covers 13 residues. In DNA, the CDR3 is TGCGCCAGCAGCTACCAGGGGACAGATACGCAGTATTTT. Its protein product is CASSYQGTDTQYF.

This clonotype appeared a few times. The chain has TRBV6-2 or TRBV6-3 and TRBJ1-5; 7 bases agree with TRBD1. The CDR3 totals 15 residues. Germline loops: CDR1 MNHEY, CDR2 SVGEGT. V gave up 2 bases and J gave up 4 bases; unmatched junction bases: 5. The CDR3 loop is CASSYAGGTNQPQHF. Here the CDR3 DNA reads TGTGCCAGCAGTTACGCAGGGGGGACGAATCAGCCCCAGCATTTT.

The V call is TRBV20-1, the J call TRBJ2-7; 8 positions agree with TRBD2. Germline trimming cut 0 bases from V and 3 bases from J; bases unmatched to any gene: 1. This CDR3 is 13 amino acids long. The germline V gene has CDR1 DFQATT and CDR2 SNEGSKA (reference sequence). CDR3 region: CSARDLAGYEQYV. CDR3 DNA sequence: TGCAGTGCTAGAGATCTAGCGGGCTACGAGCAGTACGTC.

This sequence joins TRBV7-2 and TRBJ1-1, with D unclear. The CDR3 loop spans 13 amino acids. Germline loops: CDR1 SGHTA, CDR2 FQGNSA. V was trimmed by 3 bases and J by 6 bases, leaving 11 bases between them. This chain's CDR3 is CASSFGGSAEAFF. The CDR3 DNA follows: TGTGCCAGCAGCTTCGGCGGGTCCGCTGAAGCTTTCTTT.

This clonotype was seen ten or more times. The chain uses TRBV7-2 and TRBJ1-5, with no clear D. There are 14 residues in the CDR3. Germline V lookup: CDR1 SGHTA, CDR2 FQGNSA. Trimming stripped 7 bases from V and 6 bases from J, with 16 bases between. The CDR3 DNA sequence: TGTGCCAGCAACTTGGACCCCTCCAGTCAGCCCCAGCATTTT. Translating gives CASNLDPSSQPQHF.

V is TRBV7-3 and J is TRBJ2-5; 7 bases agree with TRBD2. Germline values: CDR1 SGHTA, CDR2 FQGTGA. J gave up 4 bases and V 5 bases, and 10 bases lay outside the gene matches. The CDR3 totals 15 residues. CDR3 protein: CASSKSSGTGETQYF. The CDR3 bases are TGTGCCAGCAGCAAATCTAGCGGAACGGGAGAGACCCAGTACTTC. The full variable domain, with the rest looked up from reference TRBV7-3 and TRBJ2-5, is GAGVSQTPSNKVTEKGKYVELRCDPISGHTALYWYRQSLGQGPEFLIYFQGTGAADDSGLPNDRFFAVRPEGSVSTLKIQRTERGDSAVYLCASSKSSGTGETQYFGPGTRLLVL.

This clonotype appeared a few times. The gene calls are TRBV2 and TRBJ2-3; D is unresolved. This CDR3 has 13 residues. CDR1 and CDR2 from the germline V gene are SNHLY and FYNNEI. Trimming cost V 1 base and J 4 bases, with 6 bases left between them. The CDR3 loop is CASSEGASDTQYF. The CDR3 DNA is TGTGCCAGCAGTGAAGGCGCCTCAGATACGCAGTATTTT.

This clonotype has just a few counts. The chain employs TRBV5-1 and TRBJ2-3; 8 positions match TRBD2. CDR3 length equals 16 residues. Trimming took 4 bases from V and 6 from J; bases not matched to a gene: 13. The V gene's germline CDR1 is SGHRS and CDR2 YFSETQ. The CDR3 nucleotides are TGCGCCAGCAGCCAGAGGCGGCAGCGGGGGAACGATACGCAGTATTTT. Protein product: CASSQRRQRGNDTQYF. Filled out from reference TRBV5-1 and TRBJ2-3, the complete variable domain reads KAGVTQTPRYLIKTRGQQVTLSCSPISGHRSVSWYQQTPGQGLQFLFEYFSETQRNKGNFPGRFSGRQFSNSRSEMNVSTLELGDSALYLCASSQRRQRGNDTQYFGPGTRLTVL.

The chain has TRBV12-3 or TRBV12-4 and TRBJ2-3, with D tentatively TRBD2 (6 bases). CDR3 length equals 14 residues. V was trimmed by 6 bases and J by 5 bases, leaving 15 bases between them. CDR3 sequence reads: CASSPSPGGDTQYF. In nucleotides, the CDR3 is TGTGCCAGCAGCCCCTCCCCCGGGGGAGATACGCAGTATTTT.

The genes are TRBV6-5 and TRBJ2-7; a possible D gene is TRBD1 (6 bases). Germline V gives CDR1 MNHEY, CDR2 SVGAGI. Trimming left V 4 bases short and J 1 base short, with 11 bases between. The CDR3 has 14 amino acids. The CDR3 is CASSSPGESYEQYF. The CDR3 DNA is TGTGCCAGCAGTTCCCCAGGGGAATCCTACGAGCAGTACTTC.

The chain uses TRBV6-2 or TRBV6-3 and TRBJ1-1, with TRBD1 matching 7 bases. V lost 7 bases, J lost 0 bases, and 8 bases stayed unmatched. Germline assignment: CDR1 MNHEY and CDR2 SVGEGT. The CDR3 totals 15 residues. The CDR3 DNA sequence: TGTGCCAGCACCTCAATGGGACAGTTGAACACTGAAGCTTTCTTT. This gives the protein CASTSMGQLNTEAFF.

The rearrangement uses TRBV6-1 and TRBJ1-6; 9 bases fit TRBD1. The V segment lost 6 bases and the J segment 10 bases; nucleotides outside the gene matches: 4. The CDR3 is 13 amino acids. Germline CDR1 is MNHNS and CDR2 is SASEGT. Here the CDR3 reads CASRRQGDSPLHF. The CDR3 DNA is TGTGCCAGCAGACGACAGGGGGACTCACCCCTCCACTTT.

This clonotype was detected only a few times. The chain has TRBV11-2 and TRBJ2-1, with 8 bases lining up with TRBD1. Germline V gene lookup returns CDR1 SGHAT and CDR2 FQNNGV. V shed 1 base, J shed 2 bases, and the junction held 7 bases outside the gene matches. The CDR3 has 17 amino acids. The CDR3 DNA reads TGTGCCAGCAGCTTAGTTTGGGGACAGGCAACCTACAATGAGCAGTTCTTC. Its translation: CASSLVWGQATYNEQFF.

This clonotype has ten or more counts. This chain uses TRBV20-1 with TRBJ2-7, with 9 bases fitting TRBD1. There are 16 residues in the CDR3. With 7 bases clipped from V and 3 bases from J, the junction kept 16 bases outside the gene matches. The germline V gene has CDR1 DFQATT and CDR2 SNEGSKA (reference sequence). The CDR3 protein is CSVSNSPGQGDYEQYV. CDR3 bases: TGCAGTGTCTCGAACTCTCCGGGACAGGGAGACTACGAGCAGTACGTC.

Only a few counts were recorded for this clonotype. The genes are TRBV2 and TRBJ2-2, with TRBD1 matching over 12 bases. The germline gives CDR1 SNHLY, CDR2 FYNNEI. This CDR3 contains 14 residues. V lost 8 bases and J lost 5; bases outside the gene matches: 3. The CDR3 coding sequence is TGTGCCAGCGGGGGACAGGGGGCGACCGGGGAGCTGTTTTTT. Protein: CASGGQGATGELFF.

This clonotype was seen a few times. This chain joins TRBV20-1 and TRBJ2-7; 7 positions agree with TRBD1. V was pared by 4 bases and J by 2 bases, with 5 bases of the junction left unmatched. This CDR3 has 13 amino acids. From germline, CDR1 is DFQATT and CDR2 SNEGSKA (reference sequence). The CDR3 sequence: CSATDRQPYEQYF. CDR3 DNA: TGCAGTGCTACGGACAGGCAACCCTACGAGCAGTACTTC.

This clonotype was found a few times. The V call is TRBV7-3, the J call TRBJ2-3; a weak D match, TRBD2 (6 bases). With 5 bases removed from V and 0 bases from J, the gap between germline ends came to 12 bases. The CDR3 has 15 amino acids. Per the germline V gene, CDR1 is SGHTA and CDR2 is FQGTGA. CDR3 DNA sequence: TGTGCCAGCAGCCCCGGGGGTAGAAGCACAGATACGCAGTATTTT. This translates into CASSPGGRSTDTQYF.

This clonotype was seen a handful of times. The CDR3 nucleotides are TGTGCCAGCAGTTACTCGTCAGGGCAAGGCTACACCTTC. This translates into CASSYSSGQGYTF. The chain links TRBV6-5 to TRBJ1-2; D may be TRBD1 (5 bases). CDR3 length: 13 amino acids. Between the trimmed V and J ends, which lost 0 bases and 8 bases, there was a span of 10 bases. The V gene's germline CDR1 is MNHEY and CDR2 SVGAGI.

The J gene is TRBJ2-3, the V gene TRBV30; the D gene is possibly TRBD1 (6 bases). CDR3 length: 14 amino acids. Between the trimmed V and J ends, which lost 3 bases and 1 base, there was a span of 11 bases. Germline CDR1 is GTSNPN and CDR2 is SVGIG (reference sequence). Here the CDR3 reads CAWSAGAGTDTQYF. The CDR3 bases are TGTGCCTGGAGCGCAGGGGCTGGCACAGATACGCAGTATTTT.

The chain employs TRBV7-2 and TRBJ1-5, with a possible D match to TRBD1 (5 bases). The germline V gene has CDR1 SGHTA and CDR2 FQGNSA. Trimming left V 5 bases short and J 8 bases short, with 19 bases between. This CDR3 is 15 amino acids long. The CDR3 is CASSRQSGDGEPQHF. The CDR3, as DNA: TGTGCCAGCAGCCGTCAATCGGGGGACGGAGAGCCCCAGCATTTT.

The rearrangement links TRBV2 to TRBJ2-1; D gene unclear. V lost 7 bases and J lost 4, with 8 bases in between. The CDR3 totals 12 residues. Germline V gene sequence: CDR1 SNHLY, CDR2 FYNNEI. CDR3 amino acids: CASKRLYNEQFF. DNA of the CDR3: TGTGCCAGCAAAAGGTTGTACAATGAGCAGTTCTTC. The full variable domain, with the rest looked up from reference TRBV2 and TRBJ2-1, is EPEVTQTPSHQVTQMGQEVILRCVPISNHLYFYWYRQILGQKVEFLVSFYNNEISEKSEIFDDQFSVERPDGSNFTLKIRSTKLEDSAMYFCASKRLYNEQFFGPGTRLTVL.

V gene TRBV12-3 or TRBV12-4 combines with J gene TRBJ1-2, with 7 positions matching TRBD1. The CDR3 has 12 amino acids. V was clipped by 3 bases and J by 8 bases; unmatched bases: 3. The CDR3 DNA follows: TGTGCCAGCAGTTTCCAAGGGGGCGGCTACACCTTC. This codes for CASSFQGGGYTF.

The rearrangement links TRBV5-5 to TRBJ2-4; D is unclear. CDR1 and CDR2 (germline): SGHKS, YYEKEE (reference sequence). The V end was cut by 0 bases, the J end by 6 bases, with 10 bases between. The CDR3 has 14 residues. The CDR3 here is CASSLALGGNIQYF. The CDR3 coding sequence is TGTGCCAGCAGCTTGGCCCTAGGCGGAAACATTCAGTACTTC.

The sample holds a few counts of this clonotype. The chain combines TRBV6-5 with TRBJ2-2; D remains unclear. The length of the CDR3 is 14 residues. Trimming took off 7 bases at V and 4 bases at J, with 13 bases between the two ends. The germline V gene has CDR1 MNHEY and CDR2 SVGAGI. CDR3: CASTDVGSTGELFF. In DNA form, the CDR3 reads TGTGCCAGCACCGACGTGGGTTCCACCGGGGAGCTGTTTTTT.

The gene calls are TRBV18 and TRBJ1-6, with a possible D match to TRBD1 (5 bases). Trimming took 3 bases from V and 10 from J, leaving 10 bases between them. The CDR3 extends over 13 amino acids. Germline V gene sequence: CDR1 KGHSH, CDR2 LQKENI. The CDR3 nucleotides read TGTGCCAGCTCACCCCGCGAGGGGTCACCCCTCCACTTT. This codes for CASSPREGSPLHF.

The rearrangement links TRBV4-3 to TRBJ1-2; D not resolved. Germline V gene sequence: CDR1 LGHNA, CDR2 YSLEER. The V end lost 2 bases, the J end lost 5 bases, and 9 bases lay between the germline ends. The CDR3 has 13 amino acids. For the CDR3, the DNA is TGCGCCAGCAGCCAACCGGGGAATTATGGCTACACCTTC. Translation: CASSQPGNYGYTF.

The V gene is TRBV7-7, the J gene TRBJ2-2, with D tentatively TRBD2 (5 bases). This CDR3 is built from 14 residues. V was trimmed by 5 bases and J by 6 bases, leaving 13 bases between them. Germline V gives CDR1 SSHAT, CDR2 FNYEAQ (reference sequence). CDR3 amino acids: CASSPHPGSGELFF. Written as DNA, the CDR3 is TGTGCCAGCAGCCCCCATCCGGGGTCCGGGGAGCTGTTTTTT. The variable domain in full, completed from reference TRBV7-7 and TRBJ2-2, reads GAGVSQSPRYKVTKRGQDVTLRCDPISSHATLYWYQQALGQGPEFLTYFNYEAQPDKSGLPSDRFSAERPEGSISTLTIQRTEQRDSAMYRCASSPHPGSGELFFGEGSRLTVL.

This clonotype was recorded a few times. The V gene is TRBV19, the J gene TRBJ2-3; the D gene is possibly TRBD1 (6 bases). Per germline, CDR1 LNHDA and CDR2 SQIVND (reference sequence). The CDR3 totals 14 residues. V dropped 3 bases and J dropped 1 base, with 8 bases sitting between them. CDR3 sequence: CASSINRGTDTQYF. The CDR3 bases are TGTGCCAGTAGTATCAACAGGGGCACAGATACGCAGTATTTT.